This T cell receptor (beta chain) was captured by sequencing in a study of blood T cells in healthy people across ages. Healthy Caucasian individuals from Russia aged about 6 to 90 served as donors. Whole-study results and caveats: Aged donors had fewer naive CD4+ cells and lower diversity than long-lived donors. When one million T cells were used, diversity estimates were thought to be underestimates.

A second about 7 to 11 cycle PCR used barcoded and J-beta primers. CDR3-containing paired-end reads numbering at least 2.5 million came from each sample. A single record per CDR3 protein comes from TCRdb applying MiXCR to the 5' RACE reads. The data show around 1,700,000 distinct CDR3 sequences, roughly 28% seen once. Comment on this clonotype: The antigen is unknown.

The TCR originated in a woman younger than 45 in good health. The sample consisted of blood.

CDR3 protein: CASPMRTSYEQYF. The CDR3 region has the DNA TGTGCCAGCCCCATGAGGACATCTTACGAGCAGTACTTC. V gene TRBV21-1 combines with J gene TRBJ2-7. TRBV21-1 counts as a pseudogene. The CDR3 runs to 13 residues.